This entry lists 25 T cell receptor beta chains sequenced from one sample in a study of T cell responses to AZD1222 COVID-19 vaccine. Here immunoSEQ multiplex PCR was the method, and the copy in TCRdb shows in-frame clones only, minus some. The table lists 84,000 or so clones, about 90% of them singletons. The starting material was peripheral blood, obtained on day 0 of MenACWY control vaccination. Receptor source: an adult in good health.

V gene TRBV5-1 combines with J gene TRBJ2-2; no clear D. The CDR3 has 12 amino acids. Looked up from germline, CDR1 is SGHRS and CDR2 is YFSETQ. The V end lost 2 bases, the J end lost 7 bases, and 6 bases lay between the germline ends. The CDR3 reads CASSFADGELFF. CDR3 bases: TGCGCCAGCAGCTTTGCTGACGGGGAGCTGTTTTTT.

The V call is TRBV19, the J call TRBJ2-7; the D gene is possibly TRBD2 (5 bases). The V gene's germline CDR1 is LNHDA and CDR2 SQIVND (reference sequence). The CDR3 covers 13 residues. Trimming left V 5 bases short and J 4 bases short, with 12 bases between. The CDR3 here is CASSPPPGYEQYF. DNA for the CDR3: TGTGCCAGTAGTCCCCCTCCGGGATACGAGCAGTACTTC.

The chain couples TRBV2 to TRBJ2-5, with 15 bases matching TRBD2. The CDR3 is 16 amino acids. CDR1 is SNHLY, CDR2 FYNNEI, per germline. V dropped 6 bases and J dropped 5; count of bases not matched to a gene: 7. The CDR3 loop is CASRARTSGGDETQYF. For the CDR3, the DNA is TGTGCCAGCAGGGCAAGGACTAGCGGGGGGGATGAGACCCAGTACTTC.

The CDR3 DNA reads as TGTGCCAGCAGTGAATCCTTCCATCAGCCCCAGCATTTT. Its translation is CASSESFHQPQHF. This chain links TRBV25-1 with TRBJ1-5, with D hard to call. CDR1 is MGHDK and CDR2 is SYGVNS in the germline V gene. The CDR3 runs to 13 residues. V gave up 1 base and J gave up 5 bases, with 6 bases separating them.

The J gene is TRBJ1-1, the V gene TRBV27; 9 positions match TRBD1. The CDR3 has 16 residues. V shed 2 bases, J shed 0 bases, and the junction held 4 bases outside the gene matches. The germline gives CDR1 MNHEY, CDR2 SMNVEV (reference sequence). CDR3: CASSLGQGWLNTEAFF. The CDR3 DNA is TGTGCCAGCAGTTTAGGACAGGGGTGGTTGAACACTGAAGCTTTCTTT.

The CDR3 coding sequence is TGTGCCATCACCCCGGGACAGGGCCAGTTTGGCTATGGCTACACCTTC. Translated, it gives CAITPGQGQFGYGYTF. The chain has TRBV10-3 and TRBJ1-2; TRBD1 agrees at 9 bases. The CDR3 totals 16 residues. Germline trimming cut 7 bases from V and 4 bases from J; bases unmatched to any gene: 13. Germline loops: CDR1 ENHRY, CDR2 SYGVKD.

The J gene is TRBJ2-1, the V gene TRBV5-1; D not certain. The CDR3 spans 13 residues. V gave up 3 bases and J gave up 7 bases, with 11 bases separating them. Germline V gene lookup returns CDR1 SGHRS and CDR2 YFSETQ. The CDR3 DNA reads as TGCGCCAGCAGCTCCTCGTCCGGAAATGAGCAGTTCTTC. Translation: CASSSSSGNEQFF.

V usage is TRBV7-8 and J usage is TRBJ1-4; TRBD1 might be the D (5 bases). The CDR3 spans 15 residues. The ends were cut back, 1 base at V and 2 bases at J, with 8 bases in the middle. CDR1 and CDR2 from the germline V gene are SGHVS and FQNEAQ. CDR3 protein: CASSLGGGTNEKLFF. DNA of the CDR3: TGTGCCAGCAGCTTAGGGGGCGGGACTAATGAAAAACTGTTTTTT.

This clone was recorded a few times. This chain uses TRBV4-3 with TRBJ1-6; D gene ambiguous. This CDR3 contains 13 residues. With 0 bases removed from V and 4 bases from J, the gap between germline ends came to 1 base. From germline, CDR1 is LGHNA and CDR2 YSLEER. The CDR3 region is CASSQDYNSPLHF. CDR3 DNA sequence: TGCGCCAGCAGCCAAGATTATAATTCACCCCTCCACTTT.

CDR3 nucleotides: TGTGCCAGCAGGACCGAAGACAGTTATAATTCACCCCTCCACTTT. Protein product: CASRTEDSYNSPLHF. The chain recombines TRBV2 with TRBJ1-6; D perhaps matches TRBD1 (5 bases). Trimming cost V 6 bases and J 4 bases, with 13 bases left between them. This CDR3 has 15 residues. In germline, CDR1 is SNHLY, CDR2 FYNNEI.

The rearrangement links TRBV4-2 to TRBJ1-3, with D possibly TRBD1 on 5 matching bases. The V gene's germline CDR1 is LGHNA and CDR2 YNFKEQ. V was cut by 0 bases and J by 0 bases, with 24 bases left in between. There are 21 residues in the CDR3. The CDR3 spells CASSQELSGRGRITSGNTIYF. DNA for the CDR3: TGTGCCAGCAGCCAAGAACTTAGCGGGCGGGGCAGGATAACCTCTGGAAACACCATATATTTT.

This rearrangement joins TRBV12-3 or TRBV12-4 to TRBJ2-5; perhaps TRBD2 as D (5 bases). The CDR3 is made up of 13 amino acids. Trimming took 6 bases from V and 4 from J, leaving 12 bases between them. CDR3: CASRVRAAETQYF. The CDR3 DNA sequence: TGTGCCAGCAGAGTGAGGGCGGCAGAGACCCAGTACTTC.

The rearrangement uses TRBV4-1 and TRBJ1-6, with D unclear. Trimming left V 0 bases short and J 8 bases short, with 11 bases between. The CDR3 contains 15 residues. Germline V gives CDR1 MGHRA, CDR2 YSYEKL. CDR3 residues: CASSQDKGTDSPLHF. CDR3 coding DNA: TGCGCCAGCAGCCAAGATAAGGGTACGGATTCACCCCTCCACTTT.

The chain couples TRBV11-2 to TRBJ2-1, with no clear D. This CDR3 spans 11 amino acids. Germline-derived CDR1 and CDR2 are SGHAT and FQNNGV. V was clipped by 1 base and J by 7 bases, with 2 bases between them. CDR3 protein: CASSLGNEQFF. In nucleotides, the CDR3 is TGTGCCAGCAGCTTAGGGAATGAGCAGTTCTTC.

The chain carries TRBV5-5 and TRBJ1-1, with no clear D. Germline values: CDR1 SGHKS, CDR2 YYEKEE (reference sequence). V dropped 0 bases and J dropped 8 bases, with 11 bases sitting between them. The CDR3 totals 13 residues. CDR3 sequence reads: CASSLGVPGEAFF. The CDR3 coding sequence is TGTGCCAGCAGCTTGGGGGTCCCGGGAGAAGCTTTCTTT.

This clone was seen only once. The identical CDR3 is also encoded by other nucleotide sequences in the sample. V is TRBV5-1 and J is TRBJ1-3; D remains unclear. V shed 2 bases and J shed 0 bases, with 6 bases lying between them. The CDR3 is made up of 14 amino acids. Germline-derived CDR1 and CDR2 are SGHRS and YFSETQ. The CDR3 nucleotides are TGCGCCAGCAGCTTAGACTCCTCTGGAAACACCATATATTTT. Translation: CASSLDSSGNTIYF.

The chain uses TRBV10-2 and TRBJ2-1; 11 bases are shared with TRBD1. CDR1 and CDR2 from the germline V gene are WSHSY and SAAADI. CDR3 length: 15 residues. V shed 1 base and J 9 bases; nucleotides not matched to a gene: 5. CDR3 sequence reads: CASSEFGQGAGEQFF. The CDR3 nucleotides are TGCGCCAGCAGTGAGTTCGGACAGGGGGCAGGTGAGCAGTTCTTC.

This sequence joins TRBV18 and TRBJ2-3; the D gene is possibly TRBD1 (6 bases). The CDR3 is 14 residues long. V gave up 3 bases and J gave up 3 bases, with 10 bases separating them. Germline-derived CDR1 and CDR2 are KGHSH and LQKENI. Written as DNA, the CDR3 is TGTGCCAGCTCACCCGGGACACTGACAGATACGCAGTATTTT. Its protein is CASSPGTLTDTQYF.

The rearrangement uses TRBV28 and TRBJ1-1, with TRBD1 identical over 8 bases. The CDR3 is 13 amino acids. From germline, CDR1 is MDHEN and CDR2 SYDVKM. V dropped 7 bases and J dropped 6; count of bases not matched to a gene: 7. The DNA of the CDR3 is TGTGCCAGCACACAACAGGGGGGGTCTGAAGCTTTCTTT. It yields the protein CASTQQGGSEAFF.

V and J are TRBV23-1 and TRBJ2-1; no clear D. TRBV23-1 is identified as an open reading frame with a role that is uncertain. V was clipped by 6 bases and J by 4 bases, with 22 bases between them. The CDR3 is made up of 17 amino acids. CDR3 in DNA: TGCGCCAGCAGCCAAAGGTTCAGCTTTACGGATTACAATGAGCAGTTCTTC. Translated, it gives CASSQRFSFTDYNEQFF.

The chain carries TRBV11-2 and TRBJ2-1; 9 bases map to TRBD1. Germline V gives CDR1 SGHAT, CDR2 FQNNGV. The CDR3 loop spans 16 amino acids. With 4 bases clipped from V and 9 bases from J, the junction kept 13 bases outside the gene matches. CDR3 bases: TGTGCCAGCAGCTCACACCGGGACAGGGTAATGGTTGAGCAGTTCTTC. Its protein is CASSSHRDRVMVEQFF.

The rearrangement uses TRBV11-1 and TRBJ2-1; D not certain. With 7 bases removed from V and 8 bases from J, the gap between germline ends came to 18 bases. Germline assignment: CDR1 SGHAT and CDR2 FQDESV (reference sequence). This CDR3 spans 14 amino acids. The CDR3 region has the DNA TGTGCCAGCATACCAACCACGGGTCACTATGAGCAGTTCTTC. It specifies CASIPTTGHYEQFF.

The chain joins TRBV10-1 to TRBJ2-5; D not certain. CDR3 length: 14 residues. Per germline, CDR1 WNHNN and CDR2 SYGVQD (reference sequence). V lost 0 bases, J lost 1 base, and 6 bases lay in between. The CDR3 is CASSESPRQETQYF. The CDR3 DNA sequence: TGCGCCAGCAGTGAGTCGCCCCGCCAAGAGACCCAGTACTTC.

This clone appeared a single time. CDR3 coding DNA: TGTGCCAGCAGTTCAGACACGGGCGAAAAACTGTTTTTT. Translating gives CASSSDTGEKLFF. The chain has TRBV28 and TRBJ1-4, with no clear D. Per the germline V gene, CDR1 is MDHEN and CDR2 is SYDVKM. This CDR3 is 13 amino acids long. V was trimmed by 4 bases and J by 8 bases, leaving 11 bases between them.

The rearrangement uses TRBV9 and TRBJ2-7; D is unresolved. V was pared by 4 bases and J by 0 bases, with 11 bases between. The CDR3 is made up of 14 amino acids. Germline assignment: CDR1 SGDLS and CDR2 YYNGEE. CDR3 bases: TGTGCCAGCAGCCAAACTATTTACTCCTACGAGCAGTACTTC. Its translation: CASSQTIYSYEQYF.